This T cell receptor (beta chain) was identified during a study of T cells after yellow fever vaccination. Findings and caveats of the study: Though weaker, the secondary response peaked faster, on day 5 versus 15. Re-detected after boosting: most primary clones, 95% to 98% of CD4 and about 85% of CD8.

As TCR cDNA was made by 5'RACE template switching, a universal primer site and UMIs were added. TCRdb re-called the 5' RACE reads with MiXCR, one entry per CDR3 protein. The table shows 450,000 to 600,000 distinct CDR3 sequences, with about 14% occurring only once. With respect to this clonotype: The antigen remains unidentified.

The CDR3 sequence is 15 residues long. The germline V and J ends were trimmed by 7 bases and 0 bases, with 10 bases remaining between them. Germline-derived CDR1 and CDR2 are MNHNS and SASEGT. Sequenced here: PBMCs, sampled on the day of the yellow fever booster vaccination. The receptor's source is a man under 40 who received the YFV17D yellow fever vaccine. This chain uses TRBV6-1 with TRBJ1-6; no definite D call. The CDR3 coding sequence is TGTGCCAGCACCCCAGCGAGCTCCTATAATTCACCCCTCCACTTT. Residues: CASTPASSYNSPLHF.